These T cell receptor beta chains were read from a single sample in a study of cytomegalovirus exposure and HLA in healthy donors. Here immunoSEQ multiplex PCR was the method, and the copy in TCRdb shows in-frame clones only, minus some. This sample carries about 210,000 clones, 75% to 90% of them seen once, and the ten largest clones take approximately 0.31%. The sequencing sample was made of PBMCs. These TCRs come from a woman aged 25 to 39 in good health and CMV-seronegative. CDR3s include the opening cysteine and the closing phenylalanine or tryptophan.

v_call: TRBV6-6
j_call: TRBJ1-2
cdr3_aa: CAHGGGDYGYTF

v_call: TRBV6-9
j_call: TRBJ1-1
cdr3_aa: CASSFRGQENTEAFF

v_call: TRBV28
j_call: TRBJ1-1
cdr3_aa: CASIFPGGKAFF

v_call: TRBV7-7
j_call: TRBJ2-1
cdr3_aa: CASSPGTENEQFF

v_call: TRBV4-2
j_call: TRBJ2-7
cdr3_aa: CASSQDSTGPSYEQYF

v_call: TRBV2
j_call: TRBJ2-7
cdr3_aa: CASSPDRGSYEQYF

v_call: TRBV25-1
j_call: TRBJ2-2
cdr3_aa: CASSEYAEGGELFF

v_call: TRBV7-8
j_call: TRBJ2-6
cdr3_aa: CASSLTGANVLTF

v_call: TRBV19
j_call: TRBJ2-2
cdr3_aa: CASSTAGGLNTGELFF

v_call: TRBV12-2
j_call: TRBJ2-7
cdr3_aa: CASRFRYEQYF